These T cell receptor beta chains were read from a single sample in a study of CD8 T cells in ankylosing spondylitis. Each CDR3 protein is one row after TCRdb ran MiXCR on the 5' RACE reads. The table has around 340,000 distinct CDR3 sequences, over 12% seen once. The material sequenced was blood, either unsorted or a sorted T cell fraction (not recorded which). The receptors were sampled from a male donor with ankylosing spondylitis or in good health (not recorded which). CDR3s include the opening cysteine and the closing phenylalanine or tryptophan. A D gene is named only where the DNA matches it firmly. Not all rows give a size; the values are once, few, many and, for expanded clones, a class.

v_call	clone_size	j_call	d_call	cdr3_aa	cdr3_nt
TRBV12-3/TRBV12-4	few	TRBJ2-1	-	CASSFSRLYNEQFF	TGTGCCAGCAGTTTTTCCCGGCTCTACAATGAGCAGTTCTTC
TRBV20-1	-	TRBJ1-5	TRBD1	CSALRDRVNQPQHF	TGCAGTGCCCTCCGGGACAGGGTAAATCAGCCCCAGCATTTT
TRBV6-4	-	TRBJ2-7	-	CASSDSSQAALYEQYF	TGTGCCAGCAGTGACTCGAGCCAGGCAGCCCTCTACGAGCAGTACTTC
TRBV5-1	-	TRBJ2-3	TRBD2	CASSEAGSRSDTQYF	TGCGCCAGCAGCGAAGCGGGGAGCAGGTCAGATACGCAGTATTTT
TRBV5-1	few	TRBJ2-7	-	CASSLERDYEQYF	TGCGCCAGCAGCTTGGAGAGGGACTACGAGCAGTACTTC
TRBV5-1	-	TRBJ2-3	-	CASSRDTPSTDTQYF	TGCGCCAGCAGCCGGGACACTCCTAGCACAGATACGCAGTATTTT
TRBV4-2	-	TRBJ2-2	-	CASSQVIGGTVRTGELFF	TGTGCCAGCAGCCAAGTTATAGGAGGAACGGTACGAACCGGGGAGCTGTTTTTT
TRBV5-4	many	TRBJ1-1	-	CASSLDRTTEAFF	TGTGCCAGCAGCTTGGACAGGACCACTGAAGCTTTCTTT
TRBV5-1	-	TRBJ2-3	TRBD2	CASSLWREADTQYF	TGCGCCAGCAGCTTGTGGCGGGAGGCAGATACGCAGTATTTT
TRBV20-1	few	TRBJ1-5	-	CSARGDYYSTSNQPQHF	TGCAGTGCTCGAGGGGACTACTATTCCACTAGCAATCAGCCCCAGCATTTT
TRBV12-3/TRBV12-4	many	TRBJ2-2	-	CASSLRHRNTGELFF	TGTGCCAGCAGTTTGAGACATAGGAACACCGGGGAGCTGTTTTTT
TRBV18	-	TRBJ2-2	-	CASSPPGQNTGELFF	TGTGCCAGCTCACCACCGGGGCAGAACACCGGGGAGCTGTTTTTT
TRBV12-3/TRBV12-4	few	TRBJ2-5	-	CASSLVGAGGETQYF	TGTGCCAGCAGTTTAGTTGGAGCAGGTGGTGAGACCCAGTACTTC
TRBV3-1	many	TRBJ2-7	-	CASSQAGEAYEQYF	TGTGCCAGCAGCCAAGCAGGGGAGGCCTACGAGCAGTACTTC
TRBV11-3	few	TRBJ1-1	-	CASSLWADTEAFF	TGTGCCAGCAGCTTGTGGGCGGACACTGAAGCTTTCTTT
TRBV20-1	-	TRBJ1-5	-	CSSRQGFGNQPQHF	TGCAGTTCCCGACAAGGGTTTGGGAATCAGCCCCAGCATTTT
TRBV20-1	many	TRBJ2-1	-	CSARKGARGRGHEQFF	TGCAGTGCTAGGAAAGGGGCCCGGGGAAGAGGTCATGAGCAGTTCTTC
TRBV24-1	few	TRBJ2-5	TRBD2	CATSDSGTSGEETQYF	TGTGCCACCAGTGATTCGGGGACTAGCGGGGAAGAGACCCAGTACTTC
TRBV21-1	few	TRBJ2-1	-	CASSPVGLADYNEQFF	TGTGCCAGCAGCCCCGTGGGACTAGCGGATTACAATGAGCAGTTCTTC
TRBV20-1	-	TRBJ2-3	-	CSARGGLYSTDTQYF	TGCAGTGCTAGAGGGGGACTCTACAGCACAGATACGCAGTATTTT
TRBV5-5	few	TRBJ1-1	-	CASSLSGDAPRAFF	TGTGCCAGCAGCTTATCAGGGGACGCACCGCGAGCTTTCTTT
TRBV10-3	-	TRBJ1-6	-	CAIRRGDDSPLHF	TGTGCCATCCGGAGGGGCGATGATTCACCCCTCCACTTT
TRBV12-3/TRBV12-4	many	TRBJ2-3	TRBD2	CASSYPGGAADTQYF	TGTGCCAGCAGTTATCCCGGGGGGGCGGCAGATACGCAGTATTTT
TRBV6-1	few	TRBJ2-7	-	CASRQSGRSDYEQYF	TGTGCCAGCAGACAAAGCGGCAGATCCGACTACGAGCAGTACTTC
TRBV6-2/TRBV6-3	-	TRBJ2-5	-	CASSYSSAEKGQYF	TGTGCCAGCAGTTACTCGTCCGCGGAGAAGGGCCAGTACTTC
TRBV12-3/TRBV12-4	few	TRBJ2-5	-	CASSFGRSATQYF	TGTGCCAGCAGTTTCGGTCGTTCTGCGACCCAGTACTTC
TRBV3-1	-	TRBJ2-1	-	CASNSWGGGPNEQFF	TGTGCCAGCAACTCGTGGGGGGGCGGCCCCAATGAGCAGTTCTTC
TRBV2	-	TRBJ1-1	-	CASRKGREENTEAFF	TGTGCCAGCAGGAAGGGGAGGGAGGAGAACACTGAAGCTTTCTTT
TRBV20-1	-	TRBJ2-2	TRBD1	CSAPGQPNTGELFF	TGCAGTGCTCCGGGACAGCCGAACACCGGGGAGCTGTTTTTT
TRBV12-3/TRBV12-4	-	TRBJ1-1	-	CASSTIMNTEAFF	TGTGCCAGCAGTACCATCATGAACACTGAAGCTTTCTTT
TRBV7-2	many	TRBJ1-5	-	CASSLEPQPQHF	TGTGCCAGCAGCTTAGAACCTCAGCCCCAGCATTTT
TRBV5-6	-	TRBJ1-5	-	CASSSFDRNQPQHF	TGTGCCAGCAGCTCATTCGACAGGAATCAGCCCCAGCATTTT
TRBV5-1	many	TRBJ2-2	-	CASSLVNLGPTGELFF	TGCGCCAGCAGCTTGGTGAATTTAGGCCCTACCGGGGAGCTGTTTTTT
TRBV12-3/TRBV12-4	many	TRBJ2-5	-	CASSLQKEETQYF	TGTGCCAGCAGTTTACAGAAGGAAGAGACCCAGTACTTC
TRBV4-2	few	TRBJ2-1	TRBD2	CASSTRTSGSPHEQFF	TGTGCCAGCAGCACCCGGACTAGCGGGAGTCCCCATGAGCAGTTCTTC
TRBV3-1	few	TRBJ1-1	-	CASSGQVEAFF	TGTGCCAGCAGCGGGCAGGTTGAAGCTTTCTTT
TRBV2	many	TRBJ2-7	-	CASRDRDRTYEQYF	TGTGCCAGCAGAGATCGGGACCGTACCTACGAGCAGTACTTC
TRBV10-3	-	TRBJ1-2	-	CAISEGKGSYTF	TGTGCCATCAGTGAGGGGAAGGGCAGCTACACCTTC
TRBV20-1	-	TRBJ2-4	TRBD1	CSARPDRGEGNIQYF	TGCAGTGCTAGACCGGACAGGGGAGAGGGAAACATTCAGTACTTC
TRBV10-3	-	TRBJ1-1	-	CAIHPGQAMNTEAFF	TGTGCCATTCACCCGGGACAAGCAATGAACACTGAAGCTTTCTTT
TRBV20-1	once	TRBJ2-1	-	CSVSTKVGRRSSYNEQFF	TGCAGTGTTTCGACGAAAGTAGGTAGACGAAGCTCCTACAATGAGCAGTTCTTC